The T cell receptor (beta chain) under discussion was sequenced for a study of spatial heterogeneity in lung cancer. The table lists this clonotype with many counts. Per the germline V gene, CDR1 is GTSNPN and CDR2 is SVGIG (reference sequence). V lost 1 base and J 3 bases, leaving 25 bases between the germline ends. The CDR3 covers 18 residues. Specified time point: blood at routine non-recurrence follow-up after resection. Material for sequencing was whole RNA from tumor, nontumor lung or frozen PBMC, left unsorted. TCRdb itself ran the 5' RACE reads through MiXCR, one entry per CDR3 protein. In the table there are around 120,000 distinct CDR3 sequences, less than 15% of which are singletons.

Material: PBMCs, obtained at follow-up. The clonotype comes from a male donor with early-stage non-small cell lung cancer. The chain employs TRBV30 and TRBJ2-7; the D is unclear. The CDR3, as DNA: TGTGCCTGGAGTGGAAACAGTAATACTAATAGACCGGTCTACGAGCAGTACTTC. This translates into CAWSGNSNTNRPVYEQYF.